A single count supports the clone carrying this T cell receptor beta chain. V gave up 5 bases and J gave up 1 base; unmatched junction bases: 4. The CDR3 spans 15 residues. The germline CDR1 and CDR2 sequences are SGHRS and YFSETQ. The sample originates from a study of blood T cell repertoires in COVID-19. Across the study: T cells, B-cell-depleted T cells, or PBMCs provided the cDNA or gDNA that served as material.

Method: immunoSEQ multiplex PCR; TCRdb's copy keeps in-frame clones and lacks some. This table holds fewer than 350,000 clones, around four fifths found once. The chain employs TRBV5-1 and TRBJ2-3; 10 bases match TRBD2. The sequenced sample consisted of peripheral blood. This clonotype was obtained from a woman in her 50s with active or convalescent COVID-19. The DNA for the CDR3 is TGCGCCAGCAGGAGTGGGACTAGCGGCACAGATACGCAGTATTTT. Translated, it gives CASRSGTSGTDTQYF.